This T cell receptor (beta chain) is drawn from a study of T cell responses to AZD1222 COVID-19 vaccine. Study information: Timing groups of about 4 and about 12 weeks for second doses were pooled. Study findings and constraints: Clonal diversity may have been underestimated, and the donors were mostly white British, with more females than males. Targeting of unmutated variant regions was reportedly seen in nearly half of spike-specific TCRs.

Produced via immunoSEQ multiplex PCR; TCRdb's table is partial and in-frame only. The sample lists roughly 100,000 clones, 84% seen once, with over 15% in the top ten. This clone has a single count. The antigen is not known. The length of the CDR3 is 11 residues. The germline gives CDR1 SGHNT, CDR2 YYREEE (reference sequence). The V and J ends lost 4 bases and 11 bases respectively, with 12 bases between them. This specimen consisted of peripheral blood, obtained on day 0 of AZD1222 vaccination. The receptor was derived from an adult in good health. The chain links TRBV5-4 to TRBJ1-1; D gene uncertain. The CDR3 DNA follows: TGTGCCAGCAGCCGCCTCAAGCACGCTTTCTTT. It codes for CASSRLKHAFF.